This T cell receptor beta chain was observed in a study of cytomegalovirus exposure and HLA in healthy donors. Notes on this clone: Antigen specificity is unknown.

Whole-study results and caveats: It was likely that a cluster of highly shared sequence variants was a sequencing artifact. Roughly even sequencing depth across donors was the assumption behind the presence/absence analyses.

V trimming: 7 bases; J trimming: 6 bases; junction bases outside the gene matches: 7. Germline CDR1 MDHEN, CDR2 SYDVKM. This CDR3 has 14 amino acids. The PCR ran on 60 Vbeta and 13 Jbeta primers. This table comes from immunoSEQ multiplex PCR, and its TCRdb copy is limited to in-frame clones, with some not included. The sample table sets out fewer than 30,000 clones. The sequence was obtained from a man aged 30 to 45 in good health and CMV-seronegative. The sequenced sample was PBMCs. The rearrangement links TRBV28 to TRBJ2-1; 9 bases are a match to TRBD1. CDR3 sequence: CASMSGQGVNEQFF. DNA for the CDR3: TGTGCCAGCATGTCGGGACAGGGAGTCAATGAGCAGTTCTTC.